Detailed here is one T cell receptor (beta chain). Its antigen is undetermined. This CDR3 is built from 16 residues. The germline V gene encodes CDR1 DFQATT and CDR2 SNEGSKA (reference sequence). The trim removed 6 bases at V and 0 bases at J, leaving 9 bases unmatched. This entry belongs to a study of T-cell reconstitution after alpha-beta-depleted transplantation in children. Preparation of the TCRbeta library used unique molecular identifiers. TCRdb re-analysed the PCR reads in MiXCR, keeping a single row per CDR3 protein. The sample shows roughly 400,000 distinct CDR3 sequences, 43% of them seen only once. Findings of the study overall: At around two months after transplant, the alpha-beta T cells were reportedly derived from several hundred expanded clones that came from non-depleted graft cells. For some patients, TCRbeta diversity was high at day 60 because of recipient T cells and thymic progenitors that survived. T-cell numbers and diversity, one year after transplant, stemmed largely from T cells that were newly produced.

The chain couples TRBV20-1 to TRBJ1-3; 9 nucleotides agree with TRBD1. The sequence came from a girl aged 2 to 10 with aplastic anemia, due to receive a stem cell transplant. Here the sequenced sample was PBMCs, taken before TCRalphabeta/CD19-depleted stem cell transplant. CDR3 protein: CSAGTGNALSGNTIYF. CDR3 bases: TGCAGTGCAGGGACAGGGAATGCTCTCTCTGGAAACACCATATATTTT.